This passage covers 10 T cell receptor beta chains from one sample sequenced in a study of blood T cell repertoires in COVID-19. Only in-frame clones appear in the TCRdb table, and some are missing; sequencing was by immunoSEQ multiplex PCR. The sample lists under 250,000 clones, 83% occurring once. Sequenced input: peripheral blood. The receptors derive from a woman aged 40-49 years with active or convalescent COVID-19.

The chain carries TRBV28 and TRBJ2-5; the D gene is possibly TRBD1 (5 bases). The CDR3 spans 13 residues. Germline V gene lookup returns CDR1 MDHEN and CDR2 SYDVKM. The germline V and J ends were trimmed by 6 bases and 4 bases, with 12 bases remaining between them. The CDR3: CASRRQGRETQYF. In DNA, the CDR3 is TGTGCCAGCAGGCGCCAGGGAAGAGAGACCCAGTACTTC.

The chain uses TRBV7-3 and TRBJ2-7; D possibly corresponds to TRBD1 (5 bases). This CDR3 contains 15 residues. V was clipped by 5 bases and J by 5 bases, with 19 bases between them. The germline CDR1 and CDR2 sequences are SGHTA and FQGTGA. The CDR3 DNA reads TGTGCCAGCAGCCCAAATTGGGGCCCGGGCGACGAGCAGTACTTC. Its translation is CASSPNWGPGDEQYF.

The V and J genes are TRBV5-5 and TRBJ1-5, with TRBD1 as a possible D gene (5 bases). This CDR3 is built from 16 residues. The germline gives CDR1 SGHKS, CDR2 YYEKEE (reference sequence). V lost 0 bases and J lost 3, with 13 bases in between. The CDR3 nucleotides read TGTGCCAGCAGCTTGGGTGGTTCGGGGGTCAATCAGCCCCAGCATTTT. It translates to CASSLGGSGVNQPQHF.

The chain recombines TRBV2 with TRBJ2-7, with TRBD1 matching over 8 bases. Losses at the gene ends were 7 bases for V and 0 bases for J; bases not matched to a gene: 2. This CDR3 has 13 residues. The germline V gene encodes CDR1 SNHLY and CDR2 FYNNEI. In DNA, the CDR3 is TGTGCCAGCACCGGACAGGGCTCCTACGAGCAGTACTTC. Encoded protein: CASTGQGSYEQYF.

Regarding this clone: Other nucleotide sequences in the sample specify the same CDR3. The V gene is TRBV27, the J gene TRBJ1-2, with 7 bases aligning to TRBD1. CDR1 is MNHEY, CDR2 SMNVEV, per germline (reference sequence). There are 15 residues in the CDR3. The V segment lost 1 base and the J segment 3 bases; nucleotides outside the gene matches: 5. CDR3: CASSLLAGGYYGYTF. As DNA, the CDR3 is TGTGCCAGCAGTTTATTGGCAGGGGGTTACTATGGCTACACCTTC.

CDR3 protein: CASTPMGQANSPLHF. The CDR3 coding sequence is TGTGCCAGCACCCCAATGGGACAGGCAAATTCACCCCTCCACTTT. The chain links TRBV11-3 to TRBJ1-6; 8 bases are shared with TRBD1. Germline-derived CDR1 and CDR2 are SGHNT and YENEEA. This CDR3 contains 15 residues. V lost 7 bases, J lost 7 bases, and 9 bases stayed unmatched.

V usage is TRBV11-3 and J usage is TRBJ1-3, with a weak D call TRBD1 (5 bases). The CDR3 consists of 16 residues. The germline V gene encodes CDR1 SGHNT and CDR2 YENEEA. V dropped 5 bases and J dropped 4 bases, with 18 bases sitting between them. The CDR3 DNA sequence: TGTGCCAGCAGCGAACAGGCCATAATCTTGGGAAACACCATATATTTT. It yields the protein CASSEQAIILGNTIYF. Full variable domain (outside the CDR3, taken from reference TRBV11-3 and TRBJ1-3): EAGVVQSPRYKIIEKKQPVAFWCNPISGHNTLYWYLQNLGQGPELLIRYENEEAVDDSQLPKDRFSAERLKGVDSTLKIQPAELGDSAVYLCASSEQAIILGNTIYFGEGSWLTVV.

The chain couples TRBV5-4 to TRBJ1-2; a possible D gene is TRBD1 (6 bases). The CDR3 runs 17 residues. CDR1 and CDR2 from the germline V gene are SGHNT and YYREEE (reference sequence). V was shortened by 0 bases and J by 8 bases, with 23 bases between the two germline ends. This chain's CDR3 is CASSLANPVQGPGGYTF. In DNA form, the CDR3 reads TGTGCCAGCAGCTTGGCAAACCCCGTACAGGGCCCGGGAGGCTACACCTTC.

V is TRBV2 and J is TRBJ2-2; tentative D call: TRBD1 (6 bases). Trimming removed 7 bases from V and 0 bases from J, with 9 bases in between. CDR1 SNHLY and CDR2 FYNNEI come from the germline V gene. The CDR3 runs 14 residues. The CDR3 sequence is CASIGTSNTGELFF. The CDR3 DNA follows: TGTGCCAGCATCGGGACATCGAACACCGGGGAGCTGTTTTTT.

The V call is TRBV19, the J call TRBJ1-1; 7 bases align to TRBD1. Trimming took 6 bases from V and 5 from J; bases not matched to a gene: 15. Per the germline V gene, CDR1 is LNHDA and CDR2 is SQIVND (reference sequence). CDR3 length: 16 residues. Here the CDR3 DNA reads TGTGCCAGTAGATCCCGTCGACAGGGCCAGGTTACTGAAGCTTTCTTT. This translates into CASRSRRQGQVTEAFF.